This T cell receptor beta chain was sequenced for a study of blood T cells in healthy people across ages. Study outcomes and limitations: Per-million-T-cell TCR beta diversity fell roughly linearly with age.

Germline assignment: CDR1 MDHEN and CDR2 SYDVKM. The CDR3 is made up of 16 amino acids. With 6 bases removed from V and 2 bases from J, the gap between germline ends came to 19 bases. A J-beta primer mix and a sample-barcoded 5' primer were used in a second PCR of roughly 7 to 12 cycles. Each CDR3 protein is one row after TCRdb ran MiXCR on the 5' RACE reads. The table shows about 540,000 distinct CDR3 sequences, with around 24% occurring only once. Note on this clonotype: Its specificity is not known.

Samples each had at least 5.5 micrograms of total RNA extracted. This same sample was also part of a study on T cells of mothers and their children. As that study records: In unrelated and related pairs, TCR recombination output is shaped in a similar way by thymic selection.

The rearrangement links TRBV28 to TRBJ2-5; a weak D match, TRBD2 (6 bases). This sequence originates from a boy under 18 in good health. The sequenced sample was blood. The CDR3 nucleotides read TGTGCCAGCAGAAGTTCCCGGCGGGGCCAGCAAGAGACCCAGTACTTC. This codes for CASRSSRRGQQETQYF.